Shown below are 3 T cell receptor beta chains from a single sample sequenced in a study of blood T cell repertoires in COVID-19. Assay used: immunoSEQ multiplex PCR; TCRdb lists only in-frame clones, some missing. The sample records more than 110,000 clones, 82% being singletons. Material: peripheral blood. Source of these receptors: a woman of 80 years or more with acute or convalescent COVID-19.

V is TRBV28 and J is TRBJ2-1; 9 bases are shared with TRBD2. CDR1 is MDHEN and CDR2 is SYDVKM in the germline V gene. The ends lost 7 bases at V and 6 bases at J; junction bases unmatched: 7. This CDR3 is 14 amino acids long. The CDR3 spells CASIGGGAGNEQFF. DNA of the CDR3: TGTGCCAGCATAGGCGGGGGGGCGGGCAATGAGCAGTTCTTC.

The genes are TRBV27 and TRBJ2-1; no definite D call. Germline V CDR1 and CDR2: MNHEY, SMNVEV (reference sequence). The CDR3 loop spans 13 amino acids. Trimming removed 4 bases from V and 0 bases from J, with 4 bases in between. Here the CDR3 DNA reads TGTGCCAGCAGTTCGAGCTCCTACAATGAGCAGTTCTTC. This encodes CASSSSSYNEQFF.

The genes are TRBV7-2 and TRBJ2-2; 8 bases agree with TRBD2. V dropped 5 bases and J dropped 2; count of bases not matched to a gene: 7. The CDR3 is 16 residues long. Looked up from germline, CDR1 is SGHTA and CDR2 is FQGNSA. CDR3 loop: CASSLNGGGNTGELFF. The CDR3 DNA sequence: TGTGCCAGCAGCCTCAACGGGGGGGGTAACACCGGGGAGCTGTTTTTT.